These 5 T cell receptor beta chains were all obtained from the same sample, sequenced in a study of T cell repertoires in cytomegalovirus infection. TCRdb processed the reads anew with MiXCR; each CDR3 protein has one entry. Among roughly 630,000 distinct CDR3 sequences listed, roughly a quarter were seen once. The sample taken for sequencing was CD8+ T cells from PBMCs. These receptors all come from a human donor in good health (CMV status not recorded). Some clones in this sample may be carry-over from other donors' samples.

The chain recombines TRBV4-1 with TRBJ2-5; TRBD2 matches 7 bases. CDR3 length equals 11 residues. V shed 4 bases, J shed 9 bases, and the junction held 2 bases outside the gene matches. Germline-derived CDR1 and CDR2 are MGHRA and YSYEKL. CDR3: CASSRGRAQYF. In nucleotides, the CDR3 is TGCGCCAGCAGCCGGGGGAGGGCCCAGTACTTC.

The sample holds a few counts of this clonotype. The rearrangement uses TRBV12-3 or TRBV12-4 and TRBJ1-2, with a possible D match to TRBD1 (5 bases). Trimming cost V 2 bases and J 4 bases, with 11 bases left between them. This CDR3 has 14 amino acids. The CDR3 loop reads CASSLSGQTYGYTF. The CDR3 DNA reads as TGTGCCAGCAGTTTAAGTGGACAAACCTATGGCTACACCTTC.

The chain joins TRBV27 to TRBJ2-6; D is ambiguous. V shed 1 base and J shed 0 bases, with 10 bases lying between them. The CDR3 spans 17 residues. CDR1 and CDR2 from the germline V gene are MNHEY and SMNVEV (reference sequence). CDR3 amino acids: CASSLLSPFSGANVLTF. As DNA, the CDR3 is TGTGCCAGCAGTTTATTATCTCCGTTCTCTGGGGCCAACGTCCTGACTTTC.

In its sample, this clonotype was seen a few times. CDR3 nucleotides: TGCGCCAGCAGCTTGGGTGGGGCCGCCTACGAGCAGTACGTC. As protein: CASSLGGAAYEQYV. The rearrangement joins TRBV5-1 to TRBJ2-7; possible D gene TRBD1, 5 bases. CDR3 length: 14 residues. Trimming pared 0 bases from V and 2 bases from J, leaving 9 bases between. Per germline, CDR1 SGHRS and CDR2 YFSETQ.

The chain combines TRBV27 with TRBJ1-4, with unresolved D. The V end was cut by 5 bases, the J end by 0 bases, with 7 bases between. Germline CDR1 is MNHEY and CDR2 is SMNVEV (reference sequence). CDR3 length equals 14 residues. This chain's CDR3 is CASSPLTTNEKLFF. Written as DNA, the CDR3 is TGTGCCAGCAGTCCTCTGACAACTAATGAAAAACTGTTTTTT.